Sequencing of this TCR beta chain was carried out in a study of CD8 T cells in Susac syndrome. Study observations and caveats: By the study's own acknowledgment, its TCR sequencing and HLA analysis included relatively few individuals.

Of note for this clonotype: The antigen is undetermined.

Random hexamers were used to reverse transcribe roughly 0.45 to 1 ug of RNA. Multiplex immunoSEQ PCR targeted 54 Vbeta and 13 Jbeta TCR beta segments. Using its own MiXCR run on the immunoSEQ multiplex PCR reads, TCRdb lists one record per CDR3 protein. The sample lists over 150,000 distinct CDR3 sequences, approximately 95% occurring once. Germline trimming cut 1 base from V and 8 bases from J; bases unmatched to any gene: 5. The length of the CDR3 is 15 residues. Germline V gene lookup returns CDR1 SGHTA and CDR2 FQGNSA. TCR beta sequences were obtained from blood CD8+ and CD4+ T cells. FACS enriched CD8+ TEMRA cells, while bulk CD8+ and CD4+ were negatively isolated.

The sequence was collected from a human donor with multiple sclerosis. V and J are TRBV7-2 and TRBJ2-4; 10 nucleotides align to TRBD2. The sequencing input was CD4+ T cells from PBMCs. The CDR3 coding sequence is TGTGCCAGCAGCTTAGGTTCTAGCGGGAGTGACATTCAGTACTTC. Encoded protein: CASSLGSSGSDIQYF.